These 28 T cell receptor beta chains were all obtained from the same sample, sequenced in a study of T cells in localized non-small cell lung cancer. Assay used: immunoSEQ multiplex PCR; TCRdb lists only in-frame clones, some missing. The sample has 65,000 or so clones; roughly 80% are singletons. The sequences come from PBMCs, collected before any cancer treatment. The receptors were gathered from a man aged 40 to 70 with stage II lung adenocarcinoma.

CDR3 region: CASSNTVNTEAFF. For the CDR3, the DNA is TGTGCCAGCAGTAACACCGTGAACACTGAAGCTTTCTTT. The chain uses TRBV14 and TRBJ1-1; D not resolved. The CDR3 covers 13 residues. V was cut by 6 bases and J by 0 bases, with 8 bases left in between. Germline V gene lookup returns CDR1 SGHDN and CDR2 FVKESK.

The V call is TRBV6-6, the J call TRBJ1-1; D is unclear. The germline V gene encodes CDR1 MNHNY and CDR2 SVGAGI (reference sequence). The germline V and J ends were trimmed by 6 bases and 7 bases, with 9 bases remaining between them. This CDR3 has 11 amino acids. CDR3 DNA: TGTGCCAGCAGGAATGAGCGTGAAGCTTTCTTT. It specifies CASRNEREAFF.

The chain combines TRBV6-1 with TRBJ1-4; 7 nucleotides align to TRBD1. This CDR3 region has 14 residues. CDR1 is MNHNS, CDR2 SASEGT, per germline. Losses at the gene ends were 7 bases for V and 8 bases for J; bases not matched to a gene: 10. CDR3: CASTSGQLREKLFF. The CDR3 DNA reads TGTGCCAGCACCTCGGGACAGCTAAGGGAAAAACTGTTTTTT.

The chain is built from TRBV9 and TRBJ2-5; D is unclear. The ends were cut back, 0 bases at V and 2 bases at J, with 8 bases in the middle. Germline loops: CDR1 SGDLS, CDR2 YYNGEE. CDR3 size: 14 residues. CDR3 protein: CASSVAPEQETQYF. CDR3 nucleotides: TGTGCCAGCAGCGTAGCCCCGGAACAAGAGACCCAGTACTTC.

The chain is built from TRBV5-1 and TRBJ2-3; 8 nucleotides align to TRBD2. CDR3 length equals 16 residues. The V gene end was trimmed by 2 bases and the J gene end by 4 bases; junction bases not matched to a gene: 9. The germline V gene has CDR1 SGHRS and CDR2 YFSETQ. As DNA, the CDR3 is TGCGCCAGCAGCTTAGGGAGCGGGAGTAGCGCAGATACGCAGTATTTT. This codes for CASSLGSGSSADTQYF.

The rearrangement joins TRBV19 to TRBJ2-1; the D gene is possibly TRBD2 (5 bases). In germline, CDR1 is LNHDA, CDR2 SQIVND (reference sequence). V lost 6 bases to trimming and J lost 0 bases, with 15 bases between them. This CDR3 is built from 16 residues. The CDR3 loop is CASSLRRVISYNEQFF. DNA of the CDR3: TGTGCCAGTAGCCTCCGGCGGGTCATCTCCTACAATGAGCAGTTCTTC.

The chain links TRBV5-1 to TRBJ2-2; D not resolved. The V gene lost 0 bases and the J gene lost 2 bases, with 5 bases spanning the gap. CDR3 length: 14 residues. The germline V gene has CDR1 SGHRS and CDR2 YFSETQ. The DNA for the CDR3 is TGCGCCAGCAGCTTGGACAGCAACACCGGGGAGCTGTTTTTT. Its protein product is CASSLDSNTGELFF.

This clone was counted once. The chain recombines TRBV6-1 with TRBJ2-4; TRBD1 matches at 8 bases. Germline assignment: CDR1 MNHNS and CDR2 SASEGT. The CDR3 covers 14 residues. Trimming at V came to 4 bases and at J to 4 bases, leaving 3 bases not matched to a gene. CDR3 nucleotide sequence: TGTGCCAGCAGTGCCCAGGGGGCTAAAAACATTCAGTACTTC. This translates into CASSAQGAKNIQYF.

The chain recombines TRBV18 with TRBJ2-2, with D possibly being TRBD1 or TRBD2 (5 bases each). The CDR3 runs to 14 residues. The ends were cut back, 5 bases at V and 9 bases at J, with 16 bases in the middle. CDR1 and CDR2 from the germline V gene are KGHSH and LQKENI. CDR3 sequence reads: CASSSGSWDRELFF. In nucleotides, the CDR3 is TGTGCCAGCTCATCCGGGTCCTGGGACCGGGAGCTGTTTTTT. The full variable domain, in which reference TRBV18 and TRBJ2-2 provide the parts outside the CDR3, is NAGVMQNPRHLVRRRGQEARLRCSPMKGHSHVYWYRQLPEEGLKFMVYLQKENIIDESGMPKERFSAEFPKEGPSILRIQQVVRGDSAAYFCASSSGSWDRELFFGEGSRLTVL.

The genes are TRBV27 and TRBJ2-7; 7 bases are shared with TRBD1. Germline CDR1 MNHEY, CDR2 SMNVEV (reference sequence). The V segment lost 4 bases and the J segment 4 bases; nucleotides outside the gene matches: 1. The CDR3 spans 12 residues. CDR3 sequence (DNA): TGTGCCAGCAGTTACAGGGGATACGAGCAGTACTTC. This translates into CASSYRGYEQYF.

The V and J genes are TRBV11-3 and TRBJ2-5, with D unclear. Trimming shortened V by 1 base and J by 3 bases, and 9 bases separated the two germline ends. This CDR3 region has 14 residues. Germline CDR1 is SGHNT and CDR2 is YENEEA. CDR3: CASSLGRTEETQYF. The CDR3 region has the DNA TGTGCCAGCAGCTTAGGTCGAACAGAAGAGACCCAGTACTTC. Based on the CDR3 plus reference TRBV11-3 and TRBJ2-5, the full variable domain is EAGVVQSPRYKIIEKKQPVAFWCNPISGHNTLYWYLQNLGQGPELLIRYENEEAVDDSQLPKDRFSAERLKGVDSTLKIQPAELGDSAVYLCASSLGRTEETQYFGPGTRLLVL.

The V and J genes are TRBV5-4 and TRBJ2-2; 14 bases map to TRBD2. This CDR3 comprises 18 residues. The V and J ends lost 0 bases and 3 bases, in that order; junction bases with no gene match: 4. Looked up from germline, CDR1 is SGHNT and CDR2 is YYREEE (reference sequence). Here the CDR3 DNA reads TGTGCCAGCAGCTTGGGACTAGCGGGAGGGCCGGACACCGGGGAGCTGTTTTTT. The encoded protein is CASSLGLAGGPDTGELFF.

The rearrangement links TRBV7-8 to TRBJ2-1; no definite D call. The germline V gene has CDR1 SGHVS and CDR2 FQNEAQ. This CDR3 comprises 13 residues. Trimming stripped 1 base from V and 7 bases from J, with 8 bases between. The CDR3 sequence: CASSLGMVNEQFF. The DNA for the CDR3 is TGTGCCAGCAGCTTAGGGATGGTGAATGAGCAGTTCTTC.

The chain employs TRBV10-3 and TRBJ2-7; TRBD1 might be the D (5 bases). CDR1 is ENHRY, CDR2 SYGVKD, per germline. Deletions cut 2 bases from V and 6 bases from J, with 14 bases between. The CDR3 runs 14 residues. The CDR3 region has the DNA TGTGCCATCAGTGAGCTCAGGGAAAAGGGCGAGCAGTACTTC. Translated: CAISELREKGEQYF.

The chain is built from TRBV4-2 and TRBJ2-7; 11 nucleotides match TRBD1. Germline assignment: CDR1 LGHNA and CDR2 YNFKEQ. The V segment lost 3 bases and the J segment 3 bases; nucleotides outside the gene matches: 4. This CDR3 contains 15 residues. The CDR3 DNA sequence: TGTGCCAGCAGCCATGAGGGACAGGGGGACTACGAGCAGTACTTC. Its protein is CASSHEGQGDYEQYF.

This clone has more than one count but fewer than ten. The CDR3: CSADVAGRQYF. In nucleotides, the CDR3 is TGCAGTGCGGACGTAGCGGGAAGGCAGTATTTT. The V and J genes are TRBV20-1 and TRBJ2-3, with 8 bases aligning to TRBD2. The CDR3 length is 11 residues. J gave up 11 bases and V 6 bases, and 7 bases lay outside the gene matches. Germline CDR1 and CDR2: DFQATT and SNEGSKA (reference sequence).

This chain connects TRBV5-4 to TRBJ1-1; weak D call: TRBD1 (5 bases). The CDR3 is 14 amino acids. The V gene lost 0 bases and the J gene lost 1 base, with 7 bases spanning the gap. CDR1 is SGHNT and CDR2 is YYREEE in the germline V gene (reference sequence). CDR3 DNA sequence: TGTGCCAGCAGCTTGGGACAGAAGAACACTGAAGCTTTCTTT. It encodes CASSLGQKNTEAFF.

The V call is TRBV30, the J call TRBJ1-4; D remains unclear. The V gene lost 3 bases and the J gene lost 7 bases, with 15 bases spanning the gap. There are 14 residues in the CDR3. Germline CDR1 is GTSNPN and CDR2 is SVGIG (reference sequence). CDR3 bases: TGTGCCTGGAGACCCCAGGTATCCACTGAAAAACTGTTTTTT. The encoded protein is CAWRPQVSTEKLFF.

The rearrangement uses TRBV7-9 and TRBJ2-7, with TRBD1 matching over 7 bases. Germline-derived CDR1 and CDR2 are SEHNR and FQNEAQ (reference sequence). The length of the CDR3 is 12 residues. J gave up 6 bases and V 2 bases, and 1 base lay outside the gene matches. This CDR3 is CASSLRDSEQYF. CDR3 nucleotide sequence: TGTGCCAGCAGCTTAAGGGACAGCGAGCAGTACTTC.

CDR3 protein: CASSFRTSEKLFF. CDR3 nucleotide sequence: TGTGCCAGCAGTTTCCGGACAAGTGAAAAACTGTTTTTT. The chain is built from TRBV6-1 and TRBJ1-4; the D gene is possibly TRBD1 (5 bases). Germline lookup yields CDR1 MNHNS and CDR2 SASEGT. V was cut by 5 bases and J by 7 bases, with 11 bases left in between. The CDR3 sequence is 13 residues long.

To note about this clone: The sample carries other DNA sequences with the same CDR3. This chain uses TRBV6-1 with TRBJ2-7; TRBD1 agrees at 8 bases. This CDR3 region has 15 residues. The ends lost 5 bases at V and 2 bases at J; junction bases unmatched: 8. Germline CDR1 is MNHNS and CDR2 is SASEGT. The CDR3 DNA follows: TGTGCCAGCAGTCTACCCGGGACAGGACCCTACGAGCAGTACTTC. This encodes CASSLPGTGPYEQYF.

The rearrangement uses TRBV11-3 and TRBJ2-7; TRBD1 is a possible D gene (6 bases). V was clipped by 4 bases and J by 3 bases, with 16 bases between them. The germline gives CDR1 SGHNT, CDR2 YENEEA. The CDR3 is 15 residues long. In DNA form, the CDR3 reads TGTGCCAGCAGCTACCGGACAGCGGCAAACTACGAGCAGTACTTC. It specifies CASSYRTAANYEQYF.

The chain has TRBV4-1 and TRBJ2-1, with 7 bases aligning to TRBD2. The CDR3 runs 15 residues. Germline V gives CDR1 MGHRA, CDR2 YSYEKL. V dropped 4 bases and J dropped 0; count of bases not matched to a gene: 3. The CDR3 sequence: CASSPSSGSYNEQFF. The CDR3 nucleotides are TGCGCCAGCAGCCCATCTAGCGGCTCCTACAATGAGCAGTTCTTC.

The genes are TRBV11-2 and TRBJ1-1, with TRBD1 matching 11 bases. The ends lost 5 bases at V and 7 bases at J; junction bases unmatched: 12. This CDR3 contains 16 residues. CDR1 and CDR2 (germline): SGHAT, FQNNGV. The CDR3 DNA follows: TGTGCCAGCAGCCCGCGGGACAGGGGGAGGCGGGGTGAAGCTTTCTTT. It codes for CASSPRDRGRRGEAFF.

This sequence joins TRBV6-6 and TRBJ1-2; no firm D call. Deletions cut 4 bases from V and 2 bases from J, with 11 bases between. CDR3 length equals 14 residues. Germline assignment: CDR1 MNHNY and CDR2 SVGAGI (reference sequence). Here the CDR3 reads CASSSSQGNYGYTF. The CDR3 DNA is TGTGCCAGCAGTTCCTCACAAGGCAACTATGGCTACACCTTC.

This clone came up once. V gene TRBV10-3 combines with J gene TRBJ2-6; no clear D. The CDR3 consists of 11 residues. Germline V gene lookup returns CDR1 ENHRY and CDR2 SYGVKD. Trimming shortened V by 11 bases and J by 0 bases, and 2 bases separated the two germline ends. The CDR3 region is CAVSGANVLTF. The CDR3 nucleotides are TGTGCCGTCTCTGGGGCCAACGTCCTGACTTTC.

This clone was seen just once. The chain joins TRBV5-8 to TRBJ1-1; TRBD1 matches at 9 bases. The trim removed 2 bases at V and 1 base at J, leaving 0 bases unmatched. CDR3 length: 14 amino acids. Germline CDR1 and CDR2: SGHTS and YDEGEE. CDR3 amino acids: CASSLQGANTEAFF. Here the CDR3 DNA reads TGTGCCAGCAGCTTACAGGGGGCGAACACTGAAGCTTTCTTT.

The V and J genes are TRBV19 and TRBJ1-2, with D possibly matching TRBD1 (6 bases). Germline CDR1 reads LNHDA; CDR2 reads SQIVND (reference sequence). Trimming removed 1 base from V and 7 bases from J, with 19 bases in between. The CDR3 is 16 amino acids. CDR3 DNA sequence: TGTGCCAGTAGTATAGCCGGCGCAGGGGAAGTTCGTGGCTACACCTTC. Translating gives CASSIAGAGEVRGYTF.